This entry lists 3 T cell receptor beta chains sequenced from one sample in a study of CD8 T cells in Susac syndrome. RNA in amounts of roughly 0.5 to 1 ug was reverse transcribed with random hexamers. TCRdb itself ran the immunoSEQ multiplex PCR reads through MiXCR, one entry per CDR3 protein. The sample holds hundreds of thousands of distinct CDR3 sequences; 93% are singletons and the top ten take less than 0.075%. Sequenced material: CD4+ T cells from PBMCs. These receptors all come from a human donor with multiple sclerosis.

This chain links TRBV30 with TRBJ2-7; tentative D call: TRBD1 (6 bases). With 3 bases removed from V and 3 bases from J, the gap between germline ends came to 21 bases. This CDR3 comprises 16 residues. CDR1 is GTSNPN, CDR2 SVGIG, per germline (reference sequence). The CDR3 sequence is CAWSQEAPGAHYEQYF. The DNA for the CDR3 is TGTGCCTGGAGCCAAGAAGCCCCAGGGGCCCACTACGAGCAGTACTTC.

The chain uses TRBV29-1 and TRBJ1-2; D is unresolved. Germline CDR1 and CDR2: SQVTM and ANQGSEA. The V end lost 3 bases, the J end lost 0 bases, and 5 bases lay between the germline ends. CDR3 length: 12 residues. The CDR3 region is CSVDTANYGYTF. CDR3 coding DNA: TGCAGCGTTGATACAGCTAACTATGGCTACACCTTC. The full variable domain, rest sourced from reference TRBV29-1 and TRBJ1-2, is SAVISQKPSRDICQRGTSLTIQCQVDSQVTMMFWYRQQPGQSLTLIATANQGSEATYESGFVIDKFPISRPNLTFSTLTVSNMSPEDSSIYLCSVDTANYGYTFGSGTRLTVV.

The gene calls are TRBV5-1 and TRBJ1-1, with 12 bases aligning to TRBD1. The V gene end was trimmed by 0 bases and the J gene end by 4 bases; junction bases not matched to a gene: 1. This CDR3 is 15 amino acids long. CDR1 is SGHRS and CDR2 is YFSETQ in the germline V gene. The CDR3 here is CASSLEGQGATEAFF. The CDR3 coding sequence is TGCGCCAGCAGCTTGGAGGGACAGGGGGCCACTGAAGCTTTCTTT.